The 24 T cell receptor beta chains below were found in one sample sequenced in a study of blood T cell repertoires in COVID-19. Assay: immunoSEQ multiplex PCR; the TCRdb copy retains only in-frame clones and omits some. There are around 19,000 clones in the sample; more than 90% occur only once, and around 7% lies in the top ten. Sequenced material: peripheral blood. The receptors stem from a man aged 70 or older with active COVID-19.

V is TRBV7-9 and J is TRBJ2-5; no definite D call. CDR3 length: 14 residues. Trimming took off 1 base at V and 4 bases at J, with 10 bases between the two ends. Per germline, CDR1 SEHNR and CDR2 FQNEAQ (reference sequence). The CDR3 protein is CASSLVNYGETQYF. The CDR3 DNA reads TGTGCCAGCAGCTTAGTGAACTACGGAGAGACCCAGTACTTC.

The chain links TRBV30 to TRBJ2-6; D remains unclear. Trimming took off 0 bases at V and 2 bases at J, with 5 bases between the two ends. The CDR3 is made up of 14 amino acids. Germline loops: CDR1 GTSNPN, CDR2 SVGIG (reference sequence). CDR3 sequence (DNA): TGTGCCTGGAGTGTCCCTCCTGGGGCCAACGTCCTGACTTTC. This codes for CAWSVPPGANVLTF.

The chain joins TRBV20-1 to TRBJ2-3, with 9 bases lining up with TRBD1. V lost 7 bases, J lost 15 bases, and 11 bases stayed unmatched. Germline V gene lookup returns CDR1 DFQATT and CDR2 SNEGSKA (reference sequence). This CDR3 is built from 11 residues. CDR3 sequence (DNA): TGCAGTGTTCCTACCGGGACAGGGTGTTATTTT. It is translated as CSVPTGTGCYF.

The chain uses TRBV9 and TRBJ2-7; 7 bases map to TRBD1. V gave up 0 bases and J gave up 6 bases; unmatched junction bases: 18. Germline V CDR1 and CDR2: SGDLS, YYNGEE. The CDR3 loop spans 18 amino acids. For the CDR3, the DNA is TGTGCCAGCAGCGTAGGACCTGAGGGGGCCTCTAGTAGGGCCGAGCAGTACTTC. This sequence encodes CASSVGPEGASSRAEQYF.

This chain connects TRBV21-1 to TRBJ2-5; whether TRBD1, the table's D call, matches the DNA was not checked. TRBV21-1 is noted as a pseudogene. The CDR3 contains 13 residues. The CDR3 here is CASRNREIETQYF. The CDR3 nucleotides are TGTGCCAGCAGGAACAGGGAAATAGAGACCCAGTACTTC.

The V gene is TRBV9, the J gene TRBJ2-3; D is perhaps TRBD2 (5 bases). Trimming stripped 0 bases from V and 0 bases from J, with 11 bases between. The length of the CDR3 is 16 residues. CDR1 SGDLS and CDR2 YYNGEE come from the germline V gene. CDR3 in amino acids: CASSVAGLGSTDTQYF. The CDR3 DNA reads TGTGCCAGCAGCGTAGCAGGACTGGGAAGCACAGATACGCAGTATTTT. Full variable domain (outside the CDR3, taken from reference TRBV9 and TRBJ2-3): DSGVTQTPKHLITATGQRVTLRCSPRSGDLSVYWYQQSLDQGLQFLIQYYNGEERAKGNILERFSAQQFPDLHSELNLSSLELGDSALYFCASSVAGLGSTDTQYFGPGTRLTVL.

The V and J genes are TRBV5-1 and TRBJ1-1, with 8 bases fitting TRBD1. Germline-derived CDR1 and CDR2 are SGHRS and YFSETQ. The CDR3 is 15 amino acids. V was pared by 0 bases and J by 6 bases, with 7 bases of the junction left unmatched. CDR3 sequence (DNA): TGCGCCAGCAGCTTGGTTCCAGGGGGCATCTCTGAAGCTTTCTTT. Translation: CASSLVPGGISEAFF.

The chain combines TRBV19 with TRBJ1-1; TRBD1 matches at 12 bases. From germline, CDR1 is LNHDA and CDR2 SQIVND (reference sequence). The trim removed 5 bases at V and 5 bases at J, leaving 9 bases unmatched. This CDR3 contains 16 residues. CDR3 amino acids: CASSLFGTGGRTEAFF. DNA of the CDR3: TGTGCCAGTAGTCTCTTCGGGACAGGGGGCCGGACTGAAGCTTTCTTT. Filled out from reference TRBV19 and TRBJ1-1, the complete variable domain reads DGGITQSPKYLFRKEGQNVTLSCEQNLNHDAMYWYRQDPGQGLRLIYYSQIVNDFQKGDIAEGYSVSREKKESFPLTVTSAQKNPTAFYLCASSLFGTGGRTEAFFGQGTRLTVV.

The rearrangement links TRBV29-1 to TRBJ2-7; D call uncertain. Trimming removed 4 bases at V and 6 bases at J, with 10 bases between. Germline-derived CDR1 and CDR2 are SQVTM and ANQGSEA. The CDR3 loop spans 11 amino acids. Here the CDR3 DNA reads TGCAGCGTTGTTTACCGGAGCGAGCAGTACTTC. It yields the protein CSVVYRSEQYF.

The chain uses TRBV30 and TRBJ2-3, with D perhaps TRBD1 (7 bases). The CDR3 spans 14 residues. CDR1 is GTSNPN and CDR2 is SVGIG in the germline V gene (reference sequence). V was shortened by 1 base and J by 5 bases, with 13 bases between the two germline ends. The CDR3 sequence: CAWSGGQGGDTQYF. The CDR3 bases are TGTGCCTGGAGTGGTGGGCAGGGGGGAGATACGCAGTATTTT.

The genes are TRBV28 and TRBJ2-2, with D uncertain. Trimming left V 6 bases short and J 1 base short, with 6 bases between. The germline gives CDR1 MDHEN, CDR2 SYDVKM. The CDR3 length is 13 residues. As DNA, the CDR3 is TGTGCCAGCAGAGCAGGGAACACCGGGGAGCTGTTTTTT. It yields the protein CASRAGNTGELFF.

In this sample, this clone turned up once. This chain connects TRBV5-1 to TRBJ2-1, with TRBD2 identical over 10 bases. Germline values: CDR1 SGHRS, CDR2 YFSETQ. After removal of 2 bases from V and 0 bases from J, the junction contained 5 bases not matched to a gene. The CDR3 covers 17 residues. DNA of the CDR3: TGCGCCAGCAGCTTCTCTAGCGGGGGCCTCTCCTACAATGAGCAGTTCTTC. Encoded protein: CASSFSSGGLSYNEQFF.

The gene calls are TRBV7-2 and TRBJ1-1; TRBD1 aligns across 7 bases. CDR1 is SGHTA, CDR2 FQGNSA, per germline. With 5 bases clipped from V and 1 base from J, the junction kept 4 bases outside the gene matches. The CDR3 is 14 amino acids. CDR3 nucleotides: TGTGCCAGCAGCCGTCAGGGGGGGAACACTGAAGCTTTCTTT. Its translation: CASSRQGGNTEAFF.

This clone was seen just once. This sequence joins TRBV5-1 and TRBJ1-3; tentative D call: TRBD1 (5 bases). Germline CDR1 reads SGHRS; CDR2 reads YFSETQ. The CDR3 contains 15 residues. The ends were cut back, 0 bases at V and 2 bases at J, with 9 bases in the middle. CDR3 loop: CASSLVGGAGNTIYF. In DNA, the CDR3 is TGCGCCAGCAGCTTGGTCGGGGGGGCTGGAAACACCATATATTTT.

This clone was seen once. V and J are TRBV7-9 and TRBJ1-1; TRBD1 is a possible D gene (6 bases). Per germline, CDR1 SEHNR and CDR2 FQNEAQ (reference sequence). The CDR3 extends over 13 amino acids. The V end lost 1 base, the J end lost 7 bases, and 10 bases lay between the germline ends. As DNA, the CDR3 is TGTGCCAGCAGCTTAGGGACAGCGAATGAAGCTTTCTTT. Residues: CASSLGTANEAFF. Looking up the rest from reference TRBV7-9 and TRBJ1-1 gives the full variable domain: DTGVSQNPRHKITKRGQNVTFRCDPISEHNRLYWYRQTLGQGPEFLTYFQNEAQLEKSRLLSDRFSAERPKGSFSTLEIQRTEQGDSAMYLCASSLGTANEAFFGQGTRLTVV.

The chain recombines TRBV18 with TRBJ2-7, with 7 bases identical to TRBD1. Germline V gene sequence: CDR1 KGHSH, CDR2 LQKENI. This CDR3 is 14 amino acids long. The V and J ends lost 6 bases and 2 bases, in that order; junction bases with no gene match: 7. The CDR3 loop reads CASSLGTETYEQYF. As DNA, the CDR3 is TGTGCCAGCTCGCTAGGGACAGAAACCTACGAGCAGTACTTC. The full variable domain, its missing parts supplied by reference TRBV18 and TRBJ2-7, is NAGVMQNPRHLVRRRGQEARLRCSPMKGHSHVYWYRQLPEEGLKFMVYLQKENIIDESGMPKERFSAEFPKEGPSILRIQQVVRGDSAAYFCASSLGTETYEQYFGPGTRLTVT.

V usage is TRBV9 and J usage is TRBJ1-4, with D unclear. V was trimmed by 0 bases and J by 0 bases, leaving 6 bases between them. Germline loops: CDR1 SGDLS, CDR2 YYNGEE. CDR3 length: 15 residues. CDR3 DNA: TGTGCCAGCAGCGTAGGAGTAGCAACTAATGAAAAACTGTTTTTT. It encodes CASSVGVATNEKLFF. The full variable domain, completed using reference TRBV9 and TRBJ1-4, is DSGVTQTPKHLITATGQRVTLRCSPRSGDLSVYWYQQSLDQGLQFLIQYYNGEERAKGNILERFSAQQFPDLHSELNLSSLELGDSALYFCASSVGVATNEKLFFGSGTQLSVL.

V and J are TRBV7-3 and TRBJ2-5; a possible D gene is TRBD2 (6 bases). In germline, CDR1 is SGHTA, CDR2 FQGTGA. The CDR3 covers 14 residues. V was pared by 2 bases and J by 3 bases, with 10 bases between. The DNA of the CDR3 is TGTGCCAGCAGCTTAGGAGGGAACGAAGAGACCCAGTACTTC. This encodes CASSLGGNEETQYF.

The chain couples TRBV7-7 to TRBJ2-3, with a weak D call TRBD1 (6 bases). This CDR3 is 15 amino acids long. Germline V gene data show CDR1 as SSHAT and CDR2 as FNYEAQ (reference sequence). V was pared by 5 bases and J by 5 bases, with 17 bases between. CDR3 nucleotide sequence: TGTGCCAGCAGCCGACTGGTTGGGGGCCAAGATACGCAGTATTTT. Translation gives CASSRLVGGQDTQYF.

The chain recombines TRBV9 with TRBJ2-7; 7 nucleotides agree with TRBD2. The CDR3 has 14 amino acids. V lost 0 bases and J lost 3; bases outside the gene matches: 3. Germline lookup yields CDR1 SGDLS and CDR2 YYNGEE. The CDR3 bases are TGTGCCAGCAGCGTAGATAGGACTAGCTACGAGCAGTACTTC. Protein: CASSVDRTSYEQYF. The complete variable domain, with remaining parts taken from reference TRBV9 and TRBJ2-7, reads DSGVTQTPKHLITATGQRVTLRCSPRSGDLSVYWYQQSLDQGLQFLIQYYNGEERAKGNILERFSAQQFPDLHSELNLSSLELGDSALYFCASSVDRTSYEQYFGPGTRLTVT.

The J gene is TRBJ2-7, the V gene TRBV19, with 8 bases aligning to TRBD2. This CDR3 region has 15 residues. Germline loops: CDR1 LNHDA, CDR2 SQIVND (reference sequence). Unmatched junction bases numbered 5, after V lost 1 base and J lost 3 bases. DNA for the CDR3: TGTGCCAGTAGTATAGGAGGTAGCGGGATCTACGAGCAGTACTTC. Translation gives CASSIGGSGIYEQYF. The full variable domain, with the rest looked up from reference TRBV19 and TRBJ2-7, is DGGITQSPKYLFRKEGQNVTLSCEQNLNHDAMYWYRQDPGQGLRLIYYSQIVNDFQKGDIAEGYSVSREKKESFPLTVTSAQKNPTAFYLCASSIGGSGIYEQYFGPGTRLTVT.

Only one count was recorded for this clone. The CDR3 is CASSDTRSNYGYTF. In nucleotides, the CDR3 is TGTGCCAGCAGTGATACGCGGTCTAACTATGGCTACACCTTC. The chain carries TRBV28 and TRBJ1-2; unclear D gene. The CDR3 is 14 amino acids. With 5 bases removed from V and 0 bases from J, the gap between germline ends came to 10 bases. Looked up from germline, CDR1 is MDHEN and CDR2 is SYDVKM.

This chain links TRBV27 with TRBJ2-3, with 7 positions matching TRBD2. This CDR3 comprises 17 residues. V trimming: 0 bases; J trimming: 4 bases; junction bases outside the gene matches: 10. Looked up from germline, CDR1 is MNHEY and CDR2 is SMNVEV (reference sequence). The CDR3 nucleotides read TGTGCCAGCAGTTTATCGCTCCGGGCGGGAGCTCCAGATACGCAGTATTTT. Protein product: CASSLSLRAGAPDTQYF.

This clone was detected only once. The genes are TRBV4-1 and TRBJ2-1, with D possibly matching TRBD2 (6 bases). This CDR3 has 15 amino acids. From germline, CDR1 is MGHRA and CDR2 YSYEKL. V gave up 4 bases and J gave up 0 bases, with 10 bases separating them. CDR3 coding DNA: TGCGCCAGCAGCCGACTAGGGAGCTCCTACAATGAGCAGTTCTTC. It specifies CASSRLGSSYNEQFF.